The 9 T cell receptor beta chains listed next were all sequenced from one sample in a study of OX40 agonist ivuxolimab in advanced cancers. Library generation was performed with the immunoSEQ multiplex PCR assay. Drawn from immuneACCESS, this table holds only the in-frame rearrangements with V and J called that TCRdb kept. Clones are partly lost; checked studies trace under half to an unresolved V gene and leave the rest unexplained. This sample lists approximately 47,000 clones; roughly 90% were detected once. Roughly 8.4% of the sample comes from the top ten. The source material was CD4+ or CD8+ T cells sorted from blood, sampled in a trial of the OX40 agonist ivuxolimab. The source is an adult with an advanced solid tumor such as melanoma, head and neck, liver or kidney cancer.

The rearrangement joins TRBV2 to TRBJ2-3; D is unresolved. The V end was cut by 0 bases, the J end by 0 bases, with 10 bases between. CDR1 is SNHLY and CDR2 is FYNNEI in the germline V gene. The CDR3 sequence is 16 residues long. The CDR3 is CASSEAPSTSTDTQYF. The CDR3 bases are TGTGCCAGCAGTGAAGCCCCTTCGACTAGCACAGATACGCAGTATTTT.

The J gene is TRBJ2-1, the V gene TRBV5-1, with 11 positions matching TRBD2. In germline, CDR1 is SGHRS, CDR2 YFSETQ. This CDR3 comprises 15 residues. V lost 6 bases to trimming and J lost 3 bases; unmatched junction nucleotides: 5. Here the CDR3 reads CASTGGTSGYNEQFF. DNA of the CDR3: TGCGCCAGCACCGGAGGGACTAGCGGCTACAATGAGCAGTTCTTC. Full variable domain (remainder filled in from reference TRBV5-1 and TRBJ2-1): KAGVTQTPRYLIKTRGQQVTLSCSPISGHRSVSWYQQTPGQGLQFLFEYFSETQRNKGNFPGRFSGRQFSNSRSEMNVSTLELGDSALYLCASTGGTSGYNEQFFGPGTRLTVL.

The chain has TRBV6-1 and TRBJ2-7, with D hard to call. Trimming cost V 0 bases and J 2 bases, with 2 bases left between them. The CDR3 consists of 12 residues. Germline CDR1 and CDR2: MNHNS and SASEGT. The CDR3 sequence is CASSEATYEQYF. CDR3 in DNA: TGTGCCAGCAGTGAAGCCACCTACGAGCAGTACTTC.

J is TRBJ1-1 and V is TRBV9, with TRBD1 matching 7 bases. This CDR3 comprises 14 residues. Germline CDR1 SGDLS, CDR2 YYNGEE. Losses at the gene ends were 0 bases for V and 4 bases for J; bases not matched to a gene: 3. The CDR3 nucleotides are TGTGCCAGCAGCGTAGATTCAGGGGGCACTGAAGCTTTCTTT. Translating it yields CASSVDSGGTEAFF.

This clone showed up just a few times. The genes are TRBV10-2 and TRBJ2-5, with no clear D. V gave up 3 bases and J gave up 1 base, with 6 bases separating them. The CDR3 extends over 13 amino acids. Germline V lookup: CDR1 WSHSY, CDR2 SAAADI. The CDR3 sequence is CASSDNGQETQYF. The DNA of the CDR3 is TGCGCCAGCAGTGACAACGGCCAAGAGACCCAGTACTTC.

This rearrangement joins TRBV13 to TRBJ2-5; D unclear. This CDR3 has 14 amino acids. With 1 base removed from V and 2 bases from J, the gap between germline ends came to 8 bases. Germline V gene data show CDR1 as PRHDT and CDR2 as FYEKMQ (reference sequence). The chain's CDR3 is CASSLEIGQETQYF. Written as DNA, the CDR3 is TGTGCCAGCAGCTTAGAGATCGGGCAAGAGACCCAGTACTTC.

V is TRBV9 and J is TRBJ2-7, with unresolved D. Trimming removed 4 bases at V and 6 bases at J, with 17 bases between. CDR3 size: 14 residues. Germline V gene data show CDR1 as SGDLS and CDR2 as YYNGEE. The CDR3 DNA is TGTGCCAGCAGCCCGCTTGCTGGCTGGGGCGAGCAGTACTTC. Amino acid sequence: CASSPLAGWGEQYF.

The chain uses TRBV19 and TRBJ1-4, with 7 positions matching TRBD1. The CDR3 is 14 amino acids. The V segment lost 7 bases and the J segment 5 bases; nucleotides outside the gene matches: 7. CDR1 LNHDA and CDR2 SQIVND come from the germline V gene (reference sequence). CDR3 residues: CASNGGRGNEKLFF. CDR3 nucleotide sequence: TGTGCCAGTAACGGCGGCAGGGGGAATGAAAAACTGTTTTTT.

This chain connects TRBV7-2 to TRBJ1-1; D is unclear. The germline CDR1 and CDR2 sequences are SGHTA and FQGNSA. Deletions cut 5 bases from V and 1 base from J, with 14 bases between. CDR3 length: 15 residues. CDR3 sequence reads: CASSPFPRGNTEAFF. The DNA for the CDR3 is TGTGCCAGCAGCCCATTCCCACGGGGGAACACTGAAGCTTTCTTT.